The T cell receptor beta chain under discussion was sequenced for a study of blood T cell repertoires in COVID-19. Trimming cost V 1 base and J 1 base, with 11 bases left between them. The germline CDR1 and CDR2 sequences are SEHNR and FQNEAQ (reference sequence). The CDR3 spans 15 residues. The data were produced by immunoSEQ multiplex PCR, yet TCRdb's version contains in-frame clones alone and is incomplete. The sample lists fewer than 300,000 clones; around 89% were seen once. Recruitment covered about two dozen US areas and drew participants whose ages spanned roughly 18 to 100 years. The chain joins TRBV7-9 to TRBJ2-7; tentatively, D is TRBD1 (5 bases). The sequenced sample was PBMCs or T cells enriched from blood (not recorded which). The receptor's source is a man aged 40-49 years who had recovered from COVID-19. The CDR3 DNA sequence: TGTGCCAGCAGCTTAGGGAGTCAGGGTTCCTACGAGCAGTACTTC. Its protein is CASSLGSQGSYEQYF.